This T cell receptor (beta chain) was sequenced during a study of identical twins. Points from the study as a whole: Among beta out-of-frame sequences, excess sharing between twins appeared weaker. Invariant T cells like MAIT and iNKT could partly confound the zero-insertion analyses.

Germline-derived CDR1 and CDR2 are SGHTA and FQGTGA. Trimming shortened V by 1 base and J by 2 bases, and 9 bases separated the two germline ends. The CDR3 spans 15 residues. This clonotype was observed many times. The antigen is not known. TCRdb used MiXCR to reprocess the 5' RACE reads, holding one entry per CDR3 protein. The data show 690,000 or so distinct CDR3 sequences, around 6.1% seen once. This clonotype was obtained from a man younger than 30 in good health. The chain has TRBV7-3 and TRBJ2-1; no clear D gene. The sequenced material came from naive T cells sorted from blood. CDR3 region: CASSLRRQAYNEQFF. The DNA of the CDR3 is TGTGCCAGCAGCTTAAGGCGTCAAGCCTACAATGAGCAGTTCTTC.